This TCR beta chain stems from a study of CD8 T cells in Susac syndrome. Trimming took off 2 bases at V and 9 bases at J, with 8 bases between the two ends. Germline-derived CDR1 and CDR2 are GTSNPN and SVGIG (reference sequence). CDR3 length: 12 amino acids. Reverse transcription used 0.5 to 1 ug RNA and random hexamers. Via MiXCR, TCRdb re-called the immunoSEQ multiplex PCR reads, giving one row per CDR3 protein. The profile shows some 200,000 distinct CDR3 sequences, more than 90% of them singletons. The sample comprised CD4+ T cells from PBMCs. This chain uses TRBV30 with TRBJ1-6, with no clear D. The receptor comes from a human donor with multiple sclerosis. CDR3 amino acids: CAWSNLPSPLHF. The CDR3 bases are TGTGCCTGGAGTAACCTACCTTCACCCCTCCACTTT.